The 5 T cell receptor beta chains below come from one sample, sequenced in a study of T cells in Graves' hyperthyroidism and ophthalmopathy. From RNA transcripts, TCR beta CDR3 regions were amplified. TCR CDR3 underwent first-round RT-PCR with the HTBI primer set. One entry per CDR3 protein results from TCRdb running MiXCR on the multiplex PCR reads. Of about 610,000 distinct CDR3 sequences listed, roughly 46% are singletons. Sequencing was done on a sample of peripheral blood or thyroid tissue (not recorded which). All receptors derive from a woman aged 18-29 years with Graves' hyperthyroidism.

The chain is built from TRBV7-6 and TRBJ2-1; D remains unclear. V was trimmed by 3 bases and J by 8 bases, leaving 8 bases between them. The CDR3 has 12 residues. Germline lookup yields CDR1 SGHVS and CDR2 FNYEAQ. CDR3 protein: CASSFFGDEQFF. CDR3 coding DNA: TGTGCCAGCAGCTTTTTCGGCGATGAGCAGTTCTTC. The full variable domain, its missing parts supplied by reference TRBV7-6 and TRBJ2-1, is GAGVSQSPRYKVTKRGQDVALRCDPISGHVSLYWYRQALGQGPEFLTYFNYEAQQDKSGLPNDRFSAERPEGSISTLTIQRTEQRDSAMYRCASSFFGDEQFFGPGTRLTVL.

The gene calls are TRBV7-9 and TRBJ2-5; D gene uncertain. Germline CDR1 SEHNR, CDR2 FQNEAQ (reference sequence). Trimming took off 2 bases at V and 1 base at J, with 11 bases between the two ends. The CDR3 runs 15 residues. The CDR3, as DNA: TGTGCCAGCAGCTTATACAGTCAGCCCCAAGAGACCCAGTACTTC. Residues: CASSLYSQPQETQYF.

The CDR3 sequence is CASTTGFSGANVLTF. In nucleotides, the CDR3 is TGTGCCAGCACTACAGGATTCTCTGGGGCCAACGTCCTGACTTTC. V usage is TRBV28 and J usage is TRBJ2-6; D perhaps matches TRBD1 (5 bases). Germline V gene sequence: CDR1 MDHEN, CDR2 SYDVKM. This CDR3 has 15 residues. V dropped 7 bases and J dropped 0 bases, with 10 bases sitting between them.

To note about this clonotype: Germline is not matched at one junction end, which may reflect a read error. This rearrangement joins TRBV7-9 to TRBJ2-5; D not resolved. Germline V gene sequence: CDR1 SEHNR, CDR2 FQNEAQ (reference sequence). The CDR3 is made up of 14 amino acids. In nucleotides, the CDR3 is TGCGCCAGCAGCCAAAGTGGGGTCGGAGAGACCCAGTACTTC. It yields the protein CASSQSGVGETQYF.

This clonotype came up many times. The chain couples TRBV7-8 to TRBJ2-2, with TRBD2 identical over 10 bases. V lost 5 bases, J lost 0 bases, and 3 bases stayed unmatched. The CDR3 covers 16 residues. The germline gives CDR1 SGHVS, CDR2 FQNEAQ. For the CDR3, the DNA is TGTGCCAGCAGCCTCGGACTAGCGGCGAACACCGGGGAGCTGTTTTTT. Protein sequence: CASSLGLAANTGELFF.